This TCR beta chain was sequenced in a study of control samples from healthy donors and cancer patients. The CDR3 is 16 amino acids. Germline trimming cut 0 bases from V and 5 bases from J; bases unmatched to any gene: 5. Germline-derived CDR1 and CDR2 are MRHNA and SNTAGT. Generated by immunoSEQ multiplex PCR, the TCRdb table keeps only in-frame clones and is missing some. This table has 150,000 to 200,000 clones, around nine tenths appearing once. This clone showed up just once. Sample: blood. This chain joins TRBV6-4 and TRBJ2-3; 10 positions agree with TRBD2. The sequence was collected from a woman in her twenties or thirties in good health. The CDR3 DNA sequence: TGTGCCAGCAGTGACTCCCCAGCGGGAGGGCAAGATACGCAGTATTTT. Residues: CASSDSPAGGQDTQYF.